This is a list of T cell receptor beta chains from one sample in a study of shared clonotypes between healthy human individuals. Measured with immunoSEQ multiplex PCR; TCRdb has only the in-frame clones, and not every one. The profile shows hundreds of thousands of clones, about 96% of them singletons. The source material was memory CD8+ T cells sorted from blood. All receptors derive from a man aged 30 to 45 in good health. Each CDR3 is given with its conserved first and last residue. A D gene is named only where the DNA matches it firmly. Expanded clones get a size class; other rows say once, few or many, or leave the size out.

TRBV19	TRBJ2-2	.	.	TGTGCCAGTAGTATTACTGCCGGGGAGCTGTTTTTT	CASSITAGELFF
TRBV6-1	TRBJ2-7	.	.	TGTGCCAGCAGTGGGGTGGGATACGAGCAGTACTTC	CASSGVGYEQYF
TRBV4-1	TRBJ1-2	.	.	TGCGCCAGCAGCGCCCGCTCTCTGTATGGCTACACCTTC	CASSARSLYGYTF
TRBV13	TRBJ2-3	TRBD2	.	TGTGCCAGCAGCTTAGGCCCCGGTCGGCGGGAGGGCTCAGATACGCAGTATTTT	CASSLGPGRREGSDTQYF
TRBV9	TRBJ2-7	.	.	TGTGCCAGCAGCCCATGGGCAGGGTCATCCTACGAGCAGTACTTC	CASSPWAGSSYEQYF
TRBV7-3	TRBJ2-5	.	.	TGTGCCAGCAGCTTACAGGGTAGCGCCGGGGAGACCCAGTACTTC	CASSLQGSAGETQYF
TRBV7-2	TRBJ1-4	.	.	TGTGCCAGCAGCTTACCCGGGGCAGGGGCAAATGCAACTAATGAAAAACTGTTTTTT	CASSLPGAGANATNEKLFF
TRBV6-1	TRBJ2-2	TRBD1	.	TGTGCCAGCAGTGAATGGGACAGCACCGGGGAGCTGTTTTTT	CASSEWDSTGELFF
TRBV21-1	TRBJ2-7	.	.	TGTGCCAGCAGCAATAGGCCGGGTAGCTCCTACGAGCAGTACTTC	CASSNRPGSSYEQYF
TRBV2	TRBJ2-3	TRBD1	.	TGTGCCAGCAGTCCCAGACAGGGGAGCACAGATACGCAGTATTTT	CASSPRQGSTDTQYF
TRBV28	TRBJ2-6	TRBD1	.	TGTGCCACCTACGGAGGACAGGGAAGCTCTGGGGCCAACGTCCTGACTTTC	CATYGGQGSSGANVLTF
TRBV6-1	TRBJ1-1	.	.	TGTGCCAGCAGTGAAGCCGGGTCGGGTAAAGCTTTCTTT	CASSEAGSGKAFF
TRBV5-1	TRBJ2-3	.	once	TGCGCCAGCAGCTCAGGAGATACGCAGTATTTT	CASSSGDTQYF
TRBV5-6	TRBJ1-2	.	.	TGTGCCAGCAGCTCGCCCGGCGGCGGCAGTGGCTACACCTTC	CASSSPGGGSGYTF
TRBV4-1	TRBJ2-1	TRBD2	.	TGCGCCAGCAGCCAGACCTTAGCGGGAGGACTCAATGAGCAGTTCTTC	CASSQTLAGGLNEQFF
TRBV5-1	TRBJ2-3	TRBD1	.	TGCGCCAGCAGCTTTTTCGGACAGGGGGGATCAGATACGCAGTATTTT	CASSFFGQGGSDTQYF
TRBV5-1	TRBJ2-1	.	.	TGCGCCAGCAGCCGGGGGAACAATGAGCAGTTCTTC	CASSRGNNEQFF
TRBV6-1	TRBJ1-5	.	.	TGTGCCAGCAGTGTGACCCCGGATCAGCCCCAGCATTTT	CASSVTPDQPQHF
TRBV15	TRBJ2-1	TRBD2	.	TGTGCCACCAGCAGAGAAGCTAGCGGGGCCAGCTCCTACAATGAGCAGTTCTTC	CATSREASGASSYNEQFF
TRBV28	TRBJ2-7	.	.	TGTGCCAGCAGTCCTAATTGGGGATACGAGCAGTACTTC	CASSPNWGYEQYF
TRBV7-8	TRBJ2-1	.	.	TGTGCCAGCAGCTTACTAGTGACATTCGGGTGGTCCTACAATGAGCAGTTCTTC	CASSLLVTFGWSYNEQFF
TRBV19	TRBJ2-5	.	once	TGTGCCAGCCCGTGGGGGTTAGAGACCCAGTACTTC	CASPWGLETQYF
TRBV28	TRBJ1-1	TRBD1	few	TGTGCCAGCGGCAGGGGGGGCCGGGCTTTCTTT	CASGRGGRAFF
TRBV9	TRBJ2-3	.	.	TGTGCCAGCAGCAAACGGGACACAGATACGCAGTATTTT	CASSKRDTDTQYF
TRBV28	TRBJ2-2	.	.	TGTGCCAGCAGACCCCCCTCGACAGTGTTCGGGGAGCTGTTTTTT	CASRPPSTVFGELFF
TRBV6-1	TRBJ1-5	.	.	TGTGCCAGCACCGGGACGTACTATAGCAATCAGCCCCAGCATTTT	CASTGTYYSNQPQHF
TRBV5-1	TRBJ1-3	.	.	TGCGCCAGCAGCCTGGGTCGCCGCGACCCTGGAAACACCATATATTTT	CASSLGRRDPGNTIYF
TRBV18	TRBJ2-7	.	.	TGTGCCAGCTCACCGGGACAATACGAGCAGTACTTC	CASSPGQYEQYF
TRBV27	TRBJ1-5	.	once	TGTGCCAGCAGTTTCTCGGACAATCAGCCCCAGCATTTT	CASSFSDNQPQHF
TRBV28	TRBJ2-1	.	.	TGTGCCAGCAGTTTGGACCTGGTGGGGCAGTTCTTC	CASSLDLVGQFF
TRBV5-5	TRBJ1-4	.	few	TGTGCCAGCAGCTTTTTGGACAGCGAGAATGAAAAACTGTTTTTT	CASSFLDSENEKLFF
TRBV9	TRBJ2-2	TRBD2	.	TGTGCCAGCAGCGTTGGGACTAGCGACTCCGGGGAGCTGTTTTTT	CASSVGTSDSGELFF
TRBV9	TRBJ2-1	TRBD2	.	TGTGCCAGCAGCCCACACGGGACTAGCGGGAGTGCCAGTCCGTTCTTC	CASSPHGTSGSASPFF
TRBV4-1	TRBJ1-2	.	.	TGCGCCAGCAGCCAAGAGGGGGCGAATGGCTACACCTTC	CASSQEGANGYTF
TRBV2	TRBJ2-1	TRBD2	.	TGTGCCAGCAGCGCTCTAGCGGGAGAGGGAAATGAGCAGTTCTTC	CASSALAGEGNEQFF
TRBV6-1	TRBJ1-3	.	.	TGTGCCAGCAGCCAGGGGCCGAGGGACACCATATATTTT	CASSQGPRDTIYF
TRBV15	TRBJ2-3	.	.	TGTGCCACCAGCAGGATTGGGAGTAGCACAGATACGCAGTATTTT	CATSRIGSSTDTQYF
TRBV7-3	TRBJ2-2	.	.	TGTGCCAGCAGCTTAAAGGGAAACACCGGGGAGCTGTTTTTT	CASSLKGNTGELFF
TRBV28	TRBJ2-7	.	.	TGTGCCAGCAGTACCCCGGACGGCCCGAGAGAGCAGTACTTC	CASSTPDGPREQYF
TRBV5-6	TRBJ2-5	TRBD2	.	TGTGCCAGCAGCAGCGCGGGAGGGTTTGAGACCCAGTACTTC	CASSSAGGFETQYF
TRBV10-3	TRBJ2-1	TRBD2	.	TGTGCCATCAGTACTAGCGGGTATATCAATGAGCAGTTCTTC	CAISTSGYINEQFF
TRBV30	TRBJ2-7	TRBD1	.	TGTGCCCGTAACGTCGGACAGGGGCCCTACGAGCAGTACTTC	CARNVGQGPYEQYF
TRBV30	TRBJ1-1	.	.	TGTGCCTGGAGTGCACTAAGGAACACTGAAGCTTTCTTT	CAWSALRNTEAFF
TRBV7-6	TRBJ2-1	.	.	TGTGCCAGCAGCTTAGAGAATGAGCAGTTCTTC	CASSLENEQFF
TRBV7-6	TRBJ2-3	TRBD2	.	TGTGCCAGCAGCTTAGGGAGCGGGAGAACAGATACGCAGTATTTT	CASSLGSGRTDTQYF
TRBV28	TRBJ2-7	.	.	TGTGCCAGCAGTTTAGCCTACGAGCAGTACTTC	CASSLAYEQYF
TRBV28	TRBJ2-1	TRBD2	.	TGTGCCAGCAAGGGCGCGGGAGATGTTTGGTCCTACAATGAGCAGTTCTTC	CASKGAGDVWSYNEQFF
TRBV7-9	TRBJ2-7	.	.	TGTGCCAGCAGCTTAGGGGGAAGTGGGTTTTACGAGCAGTACTTC	CASSLGGSGFYEQYF
TRBV2	TRBJ2-4	TRBD2	.	TGTGCCAGTGGCTCGGCGACTAGCGGAAACATTCAGTACTTC	CASGSATSGNIQYF
TRBV7-2	TRBJ1-5	.	.	TGTGCCAGCAGCTTTAGGGGGGTGCAGCCCCAGCATTTT	CASSFRGVQPQHF
TRBV2	TRBJ2-3	TRBD2	once	TGTGCCAGCAGTGGGACTAGCGGGAGGAACACGCAGTATTTT	CASSGTSGRNTQYF
TRBV2	TRBJ2-7	TRBD2	.	TGTGCCAGCAGCCGTAGCGGGAGGAGGGGAAACGAGCAGTACTTC	CASSRSGRRGNEQYF
TRBV10-1	TRBJ2-3	.	.	TGCGCCAGCATAGAGTGTAGCACAGATACGCAGTATTTT	CASIECSTDTQYF
TRBV9	TRBJ2-3	TRBD2	.	TGTGCCAGCAGCGTAGAAGGGACTAGGAGGGATACGCAGTATTTT	CASSVEGTRRDTQYF
TRBV4-2	TRBJ2-1	.	.	TGTGCCAGCAGCCAAGCGAGTCCAAAAATAGGGATTTTCGATGAGCAGTTCTTC	CASSQASPKIGIFDEQFF
TRBV25-1	TRBJ2-1	TRBD2	once	TGTGCCAGCAGTGGGCTAGCGGGAGGTTCCTTCAATGAGCAGTTCTTC	CASSGLAGGSFNEQFF
TRBV27	TRBJ2-3	TRBD2	.	TGTGCCAGCAGCACTAGCGGGAGGAATATAGATACGCAGTATTTT	CASSTSGRNIDTQYF
TRBV23-1	TRBJ1-2	TRBD1	.	TGCGCCAGCAGTCAACGGCCAGGGGGTACCTATGGCTACACCTTC	CASSQRPGGTYGYTF
TRBV7-8	TRBJ1-5	.	.	TGTGCCAGCAGCTTATGGGCGGACACCAAGTATAGCAATCAGCCCCAGCATTTT	CASSLWADTKYSNQPQHF
TRBV19	TRBJ1-3	.	.	TGTGCCAGTAGTAGCCCCGGGAACACCATATATTTT	CASSSPGNTIYF